The 24 T cell receptor beta chains below were found in one sample sequenced in a study of neurological immune-mediated disorders. TCRdb re-called the 5' RACE reads with MiXCR, one entry per CDR3 protein. Seen here are approximately 65,000 distinct CDR3 sequences, roughly 5% observed once, and the top ten hold about 5.3%. What was sequenced was PBMCs. The origin of the receptors is a human donor with multiple sclerosis. The donor label of this sample is uncertain.

This clonotype was seen many times. This sequence joins TRBV20-1 and TRBJ1-1; no clear D. The V gene lost 6 bases and the J gene lost 5 bases, with 16 bases spanning the gap. CDR1 and CDR2 from the germline V gene are DFQATT and SNEGSKA (reference sequence). CDR3 size: 13 residues. DNA for the CDR3: TGCAGTGCACCGACGGACCTGAGGACTGAAGCTTTCTTT. It translates to CSAPTDLRTEAFF.

This clonotype was detected ten times or more. The V call is TRBV7-9, the J call TRBJ1-5; 11 nucleotides align to TRBD1. Per the germline V gene, CDR1 is SEHNR and CDR2 is FQNEAQ (reference sequence). This CDR3 is built from 17 residues. Trimming at V came to 5 bases and at J to 0 bases, leaving 6 bases not matched to a gene. CDR3 nucleotide sequence: TGTGCCAGCAGCCCGGGACAGGGGGGGTATAGCAATCAGCCCCAGCATTTT. As protein: CASSPGQGGYSNQPQHF.

This clonotype was recorded many times. This chain joins TRBV5-1 and TRBJ2-3; tentatively, D is TRBD1 (5 bases). The CDR3 loop spans 17 amino acids. V was cut by 4 bases and J by 2 bases, with 20 bases left in between. From germline, CDR1 is SGHRS and CDR2 YFSETQ. The CDR3 spells CASSPDPQGLNTDTQYF. The CDR3 DNA follows: TGCGCCAGCAGCCCGGACCCCCAGGGCCTTAACACAGATACGCAGTATTTT.

This clonotype was picked up many times. The chain joins TRBV5-1 to TRBJ2-2; TRBD1 might be the D (6 bases). CDR1 and CDR2 (germline): SGHRS, YFSETQ. Trimming cost V 4 bases and J 5 bases, with 15 bases left between them. The CDR3 consists of 15 residues. The CDR3 loop reads CASSRQGISTGELFF. In nucleotides, the CDR3 is TGCGCCAGCAGCCGTCAGGGGATTTCGACCGGGGAGCTGTTTTTT.

The chain is built from TRBV20-1 and TRBJ2-7, with TRBD2 as a possible D gene (5 bases). Trimming took 4 bases from V and 2 from J, leaving 12 bases between them. CDR1 and CDR2 from the germline V gene are DFQATT and SNEGSKA (reference sequence). The CDR3 consists of 13 residues. The CDR3 protein is CSAKGGTPYEQYF. CDR3 nucleotides: TGCAGTGCTAAAGGAGGTACACCCTACGAGCAGTACTTC.

This clonotype was counted many times. DNA of the CDR3: TGCGCCAGCAGTTTCCAGGGGGACGCCCACGAGCAGTACTTC. This encodes CASSFQGDAHEQYF. The V call is TRBV5-1, the J call TRBJ2-7, with 7 bases that match TRBD1. CDR3 length equals 14 residues. The J segment lost 5 bases and the V segment lost 5 bases, leaving 10 bases of the junction unmatched. CDR1 SGHRS and CDR2 YFSETQ come from the germline V gene.

This clonotype was seen at least ten times. The chain uses TRBV28 and TRBJ1-5; D is ambiguous. V dropped 3 bases and J dropped 4 bases, with 1 base sitting between them. The CDR3 is 11 amino acids. Germline assignment: CDR1 MDHEN and CDR2 SYDVKM. Here the CDR3 DNA reads TGTGCCAGCAGTTTTAATCAGCCCCAGCATTTT. Protein sequence: CASSFNQPQHF.

In its sample, this clonotype was seen many times. This chain connects TRBV5-1 to TRBJ2-3; D call uncertain. The V gene's germline CDR1 is SGHRS and CDR2 YFSETQ. CDR3 length: 15 amino acids. Trimming removed 2 bases from V and 0 bases from J, with 10 bases in between. Here the CDR3 DNA reads TGCGCCAGCAGCTTTGAAATTACTAGCACAGATACGCAGTATTTT. Its translation: CASSFEITSTDTQYF.

This clonotype was counted at least ten times. The genes are TRBV5-1 and TRBJ2-7, with D perhaps TRBD1 (6 bases). This CDR3 is built from 14 residues. V lost 4 bases to trimming and J lost 1 base, with 12 bases between them. CDR1 and CDR2 (germline): SGHRS, YFSETQ. The DNA for the CDR3 is TGCGCCAGCAGCCAGAGACAGGCATCCTACGAGCAGTACTTC. It codes for CASSQRQASYEQYF.

In this sample, this clonotype turned up many times. The rearrangement links TRBV7-6 to TRBJ2-3; a weak D match, TRBD1 (6 bases). This CDR3 is 14 amino acids long. Germline-derived CDR1 and CDR2 are SGHVS and FNYEAQ. V was clipped by 2 bases and J by 3 bases, with 9 bases between them. CDR3 sequence (DNA): TGTGCCAGCAGCTTAAATCAGGGGACAGATACGCAGTATTTT. Amino acids: CASSLNQGTDTQYF. Based on the CDR3 plus reference TRBV7-6 and TRBJ2-3, the full variable domain is GAGVSQSPRYKVTKRGQDVALRCDPISGHVSLYWYRQALGQGPEFLTYFNYEAQQDKSGLPNDRFSAERPEGSISTLTIQRTEQRDSAMYRCASSLNQGTDTQYFGPGTRLTVL.

This clonotype was found many times. The chain links TRBV5-1 to TRBJ2-1; 10 nucleotides agree with TRBD2. Trimming took 5 bases from V and 8 from J; bases not matched to a gene: 10. CDR3 size: 15 residues. Germline CDR1 and CDR2: SGHRS and YFSETQ. CDR3 DNA sequence: TGCGCCAGCAGTGTGGTAGCGGGGGGTCCGGATGAGCAGTTCTTC. Its translation: CASSVVAGGPDEQFF.

In its sample, this clonotype was seen many times. The chain carries TRBV5-1 and TRBJ1-5; possible D gene TRBD1, 5 bases. Germline loops: CDR1 SGHRS, CDR2 YFSETQ. V gave up 3 bases and J gave up 2 bases, with 9 bases separating them. CDR3 size: 14 residues. The CDR3 nucleotides are TGCGCCAGCAGCTGGGGCCCGGGCAATCAGCCCCAGCATTTT. It translates to CASSWGPGNQPQHF.

The chain combines TRBV5-1 with TRBJ2-1; TRBD1 aligns across 7 bases. This CDR3 is built from 14 residues. Germline V gives CDR1 SGHRS, CDR2 YFSETQ. Trimming removed 4 bases from V and 5 bases from J; junction bases left unmatched: 6. For the CDR3, the DNA is TGCGCCAGCAGCCTAGGGACAGTAAACAATGAGCAGTTCTTC. This codes for CASSLGTVNNEQFF.

This clonotype came up many times. This rearrangement joins TRBV29-1 to TRBJ1-1; D gene ambiguous. Trimming shortened V by 5 bases and J by 1 base, and 8 bases separated the two germline ends. In germline, CDR1 is SQVTM, CDR2 ANQGSEA. There are 12 residues in the CDR3. In nucleotides, the CDR3 is TGCAGCGTTCAGGTTTCGAACACTGAAGCTTTCTTT. Encoded protein: CSVQVSNTEAFF.

This clonotype has at least ten counts. The chain employs TRBV5-1 and TRBJ2-3, with 7 bases matching TRBD2. Germline CDR1 reads SGHRS; CDR2 reads YFSETQ. The CDR3 loop spans 17 amino acids. V gave up 0 bases and J gave up 1 base; unmatched junction bases: 8. The CDR3 region is CASSLAATSVGTDTQYF. CDR3 in DNA: TGCGCCAGCAGCTTGGCGGCAACTAGCGTGGGCACAGATACGCAGTATTTT. Drawing the rest from reference TRBV5-1 and TRBJ2-3, the complete variable domain is KAGVTQTPRYLIKTRGQQVTLSCSPISGHRSVSWYQQTPGQGLQFLFEYFSETQRNKGNFPGRFSGRQFSNSRSEMNVSTLELGDSALYLCASSLAATSVGTDTQYFGPGTRLTVL.

This clonotype occurred many times. This sequence joins TRBV10-2 and TRBJ2-1; TRBD1 aligns across 12 bases. Looked up from germline, CDR1 is WSHSY and CDR2 is SAAADI. The ends lost 6 bases at V and 7 bases at J; junction bases unmatched: 7. The CDR3 is 15 residues long. The CDR3 here is CASRPGTGGKNEQFF. As DNA, the CDR3 is TGCGCCAGCAGGCCCGGGACAGGGGGCAAGAATGAGCAGTTCTTC.

This clonotype was recorded at least ten times. This chain connects TRBV15 to TRBJ1-3; TRBD1 agrees at 10 bases. The germline CDR1 and CDR2 sequences are LNHNV and YYDKDF (reference sequence). V was pared by 3 bases and J by 0 bases, with 26 bases of the junction left unmatched. This CDR3 has 24 residues. CDR3 residues: CATSRLPYTGTGDSGTTSGNTIYF. CDR3 sequence (DNA): TGTGCCACCAGCAGGCTTCCATACACCGGGACAGGGGATTCGGGCACGACCTCTGGAAACACCATATATTTT.

In its sample, this clonotype was seen many times. The chain uses TRBV5-1 and TRBJ2-1, with 12 bases identical to TRBD2. Germline V CDR1 and CDR2: SGHRS, YFSETQ. V shed 4 bases, J shed 0 bases, and the junction held 2 bases outside the gene matches. The CDR3 has 16 residues. CDR3 bases: TGCGCCAGCAGCCCACTAGCGGGGGGCTCCTACAATGAGCAGTTCTTC. Translated: CASSPLAGGSYNEQFF.

Ten or more counts support this clonotype. The rearrangement joins TRBV5-1 to TRBJ1-4; TRBD1 is a possible D gene (5 bases). The V gene's germline CDR1 is SGHRS and CDR2 YFSETQ. The length of the CDR3 is 16 residues. The V gene lost 4 bases and the J gene lost 10 bases, with 23 bases spanning the gap. The CDR3 nucleotides are TGCGCCAGCAGCCCTTTCGGGATGCGAGGGGCGGGAAAACTGTTTTTT. The encoded protein is CASSPFGMRGAGKLFF.

This clonotype came up many times. The rearrangement links TRBV5-1 to TRBJ2-7; D possibly corresponds to TRBD2 (6 bases). Germline loops: CDR1 SGHRS, CDR2 YFSETQ. V was clipped by 7 bases and J by 5 bases, with 22 bases between them. The CDR3 is 15 amino acids. CDR3 region: CASYSTPGVGHEQYF. The CDR3 coding sequence is TGCGCCAGCTATTCCACGCCGGGGGTGGGCCACGAGCAGTACTTC.

This clonotype was seen repeatedly, ten times or more. CDR3 sequence: CASSKAPLITGGGYEQYF. CDR3 sequence (DNA): TGTGCCAGCAGCAAGGCTCCCCTAATTACAGGGGGCGGCTACGAGCAGTACTTC. V usage is TRBV6-6 and J usage is TRBJ2-7; 9 bases align to TRBD1. Germline trimming cut 6 bases from V and 3 bases from J; bases unmatched to any gene: 18. The CDR3 spans 18 residues. From germline, CDR1 is MNHNY and CDR2 SVGAGI (reference sequence).

At least ten counts were recorded for this clonotype. V usage is TRBV11-2 and J usage is TRBJ1-1, with TRBD1 as a possible D gene (6 bases). This CDR3 contains 16 residues. V was pared by 0 bases and J by 4 bases, with 15 bases between. CDR1 and CDR2 (germline): SGHAT, FQNNGV. In DNA form, the CDR3 reads TGTGCCAGCAGCTTAGAGTGGGGGGCAGCTCGCACTGAAGCTTTCTTT. Its translation is CASSLEWGAARTEAFF.

In its sample, this clonotype was seen a few times. The chain couples TRBV5-1 to TRBJ1-6; no clear D. CDR1 is SGHRS and CDR2 is YFSETQ in the germline V gene. Trimming removed 4 bases at V and 5 bases at J, with 10 bases between. This CDR3 region has 14 residues. The CDR3 DNA follows: TGCGCCAGCAGCCAGGATACCGATAATTCACCCCTCCACTTT. Its protein is CASSQDTDNSPLHF.

In this sample, this clonotype turned up many times. The CDR3 is CASTPRGAGTYNEQFF. DNA for the CDR3: TGTGCCAGCACCCCGAGGGGGGCTGGGACCTACAATGAGCAGTTCTTC. The chain combines TRBV9 with TRBJ2-1; D might be TRBD1 or TRBD2, each matching 6 bases. Germline V gene lookup returns CDR1 SGDLS and CDR2 YYNGEE. This CDR3 has 16 residues. Deletions cut 6 bases from V and 2 bases from J, with 18 bases between.